The 32 T cell receptor beta chains given below trace back to one sample, sequenced in a study of cytomegalovirus exposure and HLA in healthy donors (dated by TCRdb to about 2017). Preparation of the library involved the immunoSEQ multiplex PCR assay. The multiplex PCR relied on a mix of 60 forward primers for TCR Vbeta segments and 13 reverse primers for TCR Jbeta segments. Held by TCRdb, this immuneACCESS table contains in-frame sequences only and omits some clones. Under half of the omission traces to an unresolved V gene where checked; the cause of the rest is unknown. The sample table gives roughly 55,000 clones. The ten largest make up 9.5% to 12% of the sample. The source material was PBMCs. The receptors were sampled from a woman between 45 and 60 years old in good health and CMV-seropositive.

The rearrangement uses TRBV6-1 and TRBJ2-7, with a possible D match to TRBD1 (5 bases). This CDR3 has 13 amino acids. Germline V gives CDR1 MNHNS, CDR2 SASEGT. V was cut by 6 bases and J by 0 bases, with 9 bases left in between. Here the CDR3 DNA reads TGTGCCAGCAGGGACGGACACTCCTACGAGCAGTACTTC. Protein product: CASRDGHSYEQYF.

The chain combines TRBV7-2 with TRBJ2-7; TRBD1 is a possible D gene (5 bases). CDR3 length: 14 amino acids. In germline, CDR1 is SGHTA, CDR2 FQGNSA. The V gene lost 6 bases and the J gene lost 3 bases, with 15 bases spanning the gap. The CDR3 spells CASSPFREVYEQYF. CDR3 nucleotide sequence: TGTGCCAGCAGTCCCTTCAGGGAAGTCTACGAGCAGTACTTC.

V usage is TRBV27 and J usage is TRBJ2-7, with D perhaps TRBD1 (7 bases). Germline CDR1 reads MNHEY; CDR2 reads SMNVEV (reference sequence). The CDR3 extends over 12 amino acids. V was clipped by 7 bases and J by 1 base, with 8 bases between them. The CDR3 sequence is CASTGGSYEQYF. Written as DNA, the CDR3 is TGTGCCAGCACAGGGGGGTCCTACGAGCAGTACTTC.

V and J are TRBV7-2 and TRBJ2-5; 11 nucleotides align to TRBD2. CDR1 is SGHTA, CDR2 FQGNSA, per germline. With 11 bases clipped from V and 5 bases from J, the junction kept 10 bases outside the gene matches. There are 14 residues in the CDR3. The chain's CDR3 is CAAGLAGGQETQYF. For the CDR3, the DNA is TGTGCCGCAGGGTTAGCGGGGGGGCAGGAGACCCAGTACTTC.

The rearrangement joins TRBV28 to TRBJ1-1, with D unclear. Deletions cut 7 bases from V and 7 bases from J, with 13 bases between. This CDR3 has 12 residues. Germline V gives CDR1 MDHEN, CDR2 SYDVKM. CDR3 nucleotide sequence: TGTGCCAGCATTAGATCCACCTTTGAAGCTTTCTTT. This encodes CASIRSTFEAFF.

In the case of this clone: One junction end does not reproduce the germline sequence, and a read error may be involved. The chain links TRBV28 to TRBJ2-2, with TRBD2 matching over 8 bases. The CDR3 spans 14 residues. CDR1 and CDR2 from the germline V gene are MDHEN and SYDVKM. CDR3 DNA: TGTGCCACCAGTAGCGGGGAGAACACCGGGGAGCTGTTTTTT. It specifies CATSSGENTGELFF.

The chain links TRBV5-6 to TRBJ2-7; 9 positions agree with TRBD1. The CDR3 has 14 amino acids. Germline values: CDR1 SGHDT, CDR2 YYEEEE. Trimming took 4 bases from V and 2 from J; bases not matched to a gene: 4. CDR3 in amino acids: CASSRDRVAYEQYF. For the CDR3, the DNA is TGTGCCAGCAGCCGGGACAGGGTTGCCTACGAGCAGTACTTC. The whole variable domain, filled in from reference TRBV5-6 and TRBJ2-7, reads DAGVTQSPTHLIKTRGQQVTLRCSPKSGHDTVSWYQQALGQGPQFIFQYYEEEERQRGNFPDRFSGHQFPNYSSELNVNALLLGDSALYLCASSRDRVAYEQYFGPGTRLTVT.

The chain carries TRBV6-6 and TRBJ1-1; D is uncertain. Trimming removed 7 bases at V and 4 bases at J, with 7 bases between. CDR3 length equals 11 residues. Germline CDR1 reads MNHNY; CDR2 reads SVGAGI (reference sequence). CDR3 nucleotides: TGTGCCAGCACCCGAGGCACTGAAGCTTTCTTT. Residues: CASTRGTEAFF.

On this clone: Different DNA sequences within this sample yield the same CDR3. J is TRBJ1-1 and V is TRBV7-2; D unresolved. V was pared by 1 base and J by 1 base, with 4 bases between. Germline assignment: CDR1 SGHTA and CDR2 FQGNSA. The CDR3 covers 13 residues. CDR3 nucleotide sequence: TGTGCCAGCAGCTTAGGACAGAACACTGAAGCTTTCTTT. It yields the protein CASSLGQNTEAFF. Together with reference TRBV7-2 and TRBJ1-1, the CDR3 gives the full variable domain: GAGVSQSPSNKVTEKGKDVELRCDPISGHTALYWYRQSLGQGLEFLIYFQGNSAPDKSGLPSDRFSAERTGGSVSTLTIQRTQQEDSAVYLCASSLGQNTEAFFGQGTRLTVV.

The chain is built from TRBV5-6 and TRBJ1-5, with D perhaps matching TRBD1 (6 bases). Trimming cost V 2 bases and J 7 bases, with 16 bases left between them. This CDR3 comprises 15 residues. Per the germline V gene, CDR1 is SGHDT and CDR2 is YYEEEE. As DNA, the CDR3 is TGTGCCAGCAGCTTCTCGACAGGCGCGACGCAGCCCCAGCATTTT. The encoded protein is CASSFSTGATQPQHF. Full variable domain (remainder filled in from reference TRBV5-6 and TRBJ1-5): DAGVTQSPTHLIKTRGQQVTLRCSPKSGHDTVSWYQQALGQGPQFIFQYYEEEERQRGNFPDRFSGHQFPNYSSELNVNALLLGDSALYLCASSFSTGATQPQHFGDGTRLSIL.

The CDR3 sequence is CASSLTGTGVRQPQHF. The CDR3, as DNA: TGTGCCAGCAGTTTGACGGGGACAGGGGTGCGACAGCCCCAGCATTTT. V gene TRBV28 combines with J gene TRBJ1-5; 10 bases fit TRBD1. This CDR3 contains 16 residues. Germline V gene data show CDR1 as MDHEN and CDR2 as SYDVKM. V lost 3 bases, J lost 7 bases, and 9 bases stayed unmatched. The whole variable domain, remainder taken from reference TRBV28 and TRBJ1-5, is DVKVTQSSRYLVKRTGEKVFLECVQDMDHENMFWYRQDPGLGLRLIYFSYDVKMKEKGDIPEGYSVSREKKERFSLILESASTNQTSMYLCASSLTGTGVRQPQHFGDGTRLSIL.

V and J are TRBV18 and TRBJ2-7; D possibly corresponds to TRBD1 (5 bases). V was clipped by 0 bases and J by 3 bases, with 15 bases between them. Germline CDR1 is KGHSH and CDR2 is LQKENI. The CDR3 covers 16 residues. The CDR3 DNA is TGTGCCAGCTCACCACCGATCCAGGGAACGCGCTACGAGCAGTACTTC. It is translated as CASSPPIQGTRYEQYF.

A remark on this clone: The same CDR3 is also encoded by other DNA sequences in this sample. The chain couples TRBV19 to TRBJ2-7, with TRBD1 identical over 9 bases. Germline CDR1 reads LNHDA; CDR2 reads SQIVND (reference sequence). With 4 bases clipped from V and 1 base from J, the junction kept 2 bases outside the gene matches. This CDR3 comprises 14 residues. CDR3 in DNA: TGTGCCAGTAGTAAGACAGGGGGTTCCTACGAGCAGTACTTC. The encoded protein is CASSKTGGSYEQYF.

The genes are TRBV10-2 and TRBJ1-5; D gene ambiguous. The CDR3 covers 15 residues. V lost 0 bases, J lost 4 bases, and 10 bases lay in between. Germline CDR1 and CDR2: WSHSY and SAAADI. CDR3 protein: CASSESIGRNQPQHF. The CDR3 DNA sequence: TGCGCCAGCAGTGAGTCGATAGGGAGGAATCAGCCCCAGCATTTT.

The chain combines TRBV11-2 with TRBJ1-1; no definite D call. V was pared by 5 bases and J by 6 bases, with 16 bases between. There are 14 residues in the CDR3. Germline values: CDR1 SGHAT, CDR2 FQNNGV. CDR3 sequence reads: CASSATRGSAEAFF. The CDR3 nucleotides are TGTGCCAGCAGCGCCACCAGAGGTAGCGCTGAAGCTTTCTTT.

This sequence joins TRBV30 and TRBJ2-1; no firm D call. Germline CDR1 and CDR2: GTSNPN and SVGIG (reference sequence). V lost 0 bases and J lost 8, with 5 bases in between. This CDR3 has 11 amino acids. CDR3 sequence: CAWSVLHEQFF. CDR3 DNA: TGTGCCTGGAGTGTACTTCATGAGCAGTTCTTC.

DNA of the CDR3: TGCGCCAGCAGCCAAACTGGGACAGGGTTTTATGGCTACACCTTC. Its protein is CASSQTGTGFYGYTF. The chain carries TRBV4-3 and TRBJ1-2, with 9 positions matching TRBD1. The CDR3 runs 15 residues. The V gene's germline CDR1 is LGHNA and CDR2 YSLEER. Trimming cost V 2 bases and J 5 bases; bases outside gene matches: 6.

The V call is TRBV19, the J call TRBJ1-5, with a possible D match to TRBD1 (5 bases). The CDR3 is made up of 16 amino acids. Germline V CDR1 and CDR2: LNHDA, SQIVND (reference sequence). Trimming removed 5 bases at V and 0 bases at J, with 14 bases between. This CDR3 reads CASSLRPGLSNQPQHF. In DNA form, the CDR3 reads TGTGCCAGTAGTCTCAGACCAGGGCTTAGCAATCAGCCCCAGCATTTT.

The chain recombines TRBV19 with TRBJ2-3, with no clear D. V was trimmed by 6 bases and J by 1 base, leaving 8 bases between them. Germline-derived CDR1 and CDR2 are LNHDA and SQIVND (reference sequence). The CDR3 is made up of 13 amino acids. The CDR3 DNA follows: TGTGCCAGTAGACGCACGGGCACAGATACGCAGTATTTT. Protein: CASRRTGTDTQYF.

This clone is labeled medium-sized based on frequency. The CDR3 region has the DNA TGTGCCTGGAGTGTCGGCGGAGACTATGGCTACACCTTC. Its protein is CAWSVGGDYGYTF. The chain recombines TRBV30 with TRBJ1-2; D call uncertain. Per the germline V gene, CDR1 is GTSNPN and CDR2 is SVGIG (reference sequence). Deletions cut 0 bases from V and 3 bases from J, with 8 bases between. The length of the CDR3 is 13 residues.

The chain links TRBV2 to TRBJ1-6, with 9 bases that match TRBD1. Per the germline V gene, CDR1 is SNHLY and CDR2 is FYNNEI. With 5 bases clipped from V and 9 bases from J, the junction kept 8 bases outside the gene matches. This CDR3 has 15 residues. CDR3 protein: CASSSGQGVISPLHF. CDR3 sequence (DNA): TGTGCCAGCAGTTCGGGACAGGGAGTGATTTCACCCCTCCACTTT.

The chain combines TRBV19 with TRBJ1-5; 7 bases fit TRBD1. Germline V gene sequence: CDR1 LNHDA, CDR2 SQIVND (reference sequence). The V segment lost 5 bases and the J segment 2 bases; nucleotides outside the gene matches: 6. The CDR3 is made up of 15 amino acids. Written as DNA, the CDR3 is TGTGCCAGTAGTGAAGGGGGCCGGGGCAATCAGCCCCAGCATTTT. Its translation: CASSEGGRGNQPQHF.

The chain links TRBV30 to TRBJ2-5, with D unresolved. V gave up 1 base and J gave up 5 bases, with 11 bases separating them. CDR1 and CDR2 from the germline V gene are GTSNPN and SVGIG (reference sequence). CDR3 size: 13 residues. CDR3 bases: TGTGCCTGGAGTGATGGGCGTCGGGAGACCCAGTACTTC. It is translated as CAWSDGRRETQYF.

The genes are TRBV28 and TRBJ1-1; a possible D gene is TRBD1 (5 bases). There are 12 residues in the CDR3. Trimming shortened V by 4 bases and J by 5 bases, and 8 bases separated the two germline ends. Germline assignment: CDR1 MDHEN and CDR2 SYDVKM. The CDR3 loop reads CASSSGNTEAFF. CDR3 nucleotide sequence: TGTGCCAGCAGTTCAGGGAATACTGAAGCTTTCTTT.

This chain joins TRBV6-5 and TRBJ2-1, with 9 bases identical to TRBD2. The CDR3 contains 13 residues. Per germline, CDR1 MNHEY and CDR2 SVGAGI. J was trimmed by 7 bases and V by 8 bases; bases with no gene match: 6. The CDR3 protein is CASAGGAGNEQFF. In DNA, the CDR3 is TGTGCCAGCGCGGGGGGGGCCGGGAATGAGCAGTTCTTC.

The V gene is TRBV18, the J gene TRBJ1-1; 11 bases agree with TRBD1. CDR3 size: 15 residues. The V gene end was trimmed by 6 bases and the J gene end by 2 bases; junction bases not matched to a gene: 5. In germline, CDR1 is KGHSH, CDR2 LQKENI. The CDR3 DNA reads as TGTGCCAGCTCTCAGGACAGGGGGCAAAACACTGAAGCTTTCTTT. This codes for CASSQDRGQNTEAFF. Full variable domain (missing parts from reference TRBV18 and TRBJ1-1): NAGVMQNPRHLVRRRGQEARLRCSPMKGHSHVYWYRQLPEEGLKFMVYLQKENIIDESGMPKERFSAEFPKEGPSILRIQQVVRGDSAAYFCASSQDRGQNTEAFFGQGTRLTVV.

The rearrangement joins TRBV4-2 to TRBJ1-2; TRBD1 agrees at 7 bases. Germline CDR1 and CDR2: LGHNA and YNFKEQ. CDR3 length equals 16 residues. Unmatched junction bases numbered 10, after V lost 5 bases and J lost 1 base. CDR3 nucleotides: TGTGCCAGCAGCAAAAGGACCGGGGACAGTAACTATGGCTACACCTTC. Amino acids: CASSKRTGDSNYGYTF.

DNA for the CDR3: TGTGCCAGTAGTATGGCCGGGACAGCAACTAATGAAAAACTGTTTTTT. Encoded protein: CASSMAGTATNEKLFF. The V call is TRBV19, the J call TRBJ1-4, with 7 nucleotides matching TRBD1. CDR3 length: 16 amino acids. Germline assignment: CDR1 LNHDA and CDR2 SQIVND (reference sequence). Trimming cost V 3 bases and J 0 bases; bases outside gene matches: 4.

Comment on this clone: The sample carries other DNA sequences with the same CDR3. The chain has TRBV2 and TRBJ2-1, with 8 bases that match TRBD2. V was pared by 7 bases and J by 2 bases, with 7 bases of the junction left unmatched. Looked up from germline, CDR1 is SNHLY and CDR2 is FYNNEI. This CDR3 is 15 amino acids long. The CDR3 region has the DNA TGTGCCAGCAAAGAACAACTAGCGGCCTACAATGAGCAGTTCTTC. Translated: CASKEQLAAYNEQFF.

The genes are TRBV6-5 and TRBJ1-2, with a weak D call TRBD1 (5 bases). The CDR3 is made up of 11 amino acids. The germline CDR1 and CDR2 sequences are MNHEY and SVGAGI. V was pared by 8 bases and J by 8 bases, with 12 bases between. CDR3 loop: CASGGVGGYTF. CDR3 in DNA: TGTGCCAGCGGAGGGGTGGGAGGCTACACCTTC.

Concerning this clone itself: This same CDR3 is encoded by further DNA sequences in the sample. V is TRBV30 and J is TRBJ1-5; D is possibly TRBD1 (5 bases). Germline V gene lookup returns CDR1 GTSNPN and CDR2 SVGIG (reference sequence). The CDR3 runs to 12 residues. The V end was cut by 3 bases, the J end by 5 bases, with 8 bases between. CDR3 sequence: CAWSWGDQPQHF. In DNA, the CDR3 is TGTGCCTGGAGCTGGGGGGATCAGCCCCAGCATTTT.

The chain carries TRBV5-1 and TRBJ1-1; 7 bases are shared with TRBD1. Germline-derived CDR1 and CDR2 are SGHRS and YFSETQ. The CDR3 sequence is 17 residues long. The V and J ends lost 0 bases and 0 bases, in that order; junction bases with no gene match: 8. CDR3 coding DNA: TGCGCCAGCAGCTTGGTCCGGACAGGCGCCATGAACACTGAAGCTTTCTTT. Its translation: CASSLVRTGAMNTEAFF.